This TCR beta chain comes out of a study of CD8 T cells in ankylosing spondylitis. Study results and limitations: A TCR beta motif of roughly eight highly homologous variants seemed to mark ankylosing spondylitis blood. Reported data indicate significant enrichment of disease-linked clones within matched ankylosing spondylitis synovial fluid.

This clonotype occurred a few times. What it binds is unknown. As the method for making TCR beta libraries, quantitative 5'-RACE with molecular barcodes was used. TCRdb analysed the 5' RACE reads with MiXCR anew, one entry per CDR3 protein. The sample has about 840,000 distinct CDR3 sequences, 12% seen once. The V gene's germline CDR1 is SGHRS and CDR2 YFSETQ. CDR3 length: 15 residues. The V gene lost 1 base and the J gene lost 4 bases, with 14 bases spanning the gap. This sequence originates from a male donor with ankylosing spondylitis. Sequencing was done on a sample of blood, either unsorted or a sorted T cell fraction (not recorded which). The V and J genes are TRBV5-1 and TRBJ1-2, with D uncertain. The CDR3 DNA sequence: TGCGCCAGCAGCTTGAAGTCGGCGGAGACCTATGGCTACACCTTC. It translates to CASSLKSAETYGYTF.